The subject of this entry is one TCR beta chain. Its specificity is unknown. CDR3 size: 14 residues. The germline CDR1 and CDR2 sequences are MNHEY and SMNVEV (reference sequence). V dropped 8 bases and J dropped 0 bases, with 11 bases sitting between them. Profiling relied on immunoSEQ multiplex PCR, and the TCRdb table lists in-frame clones only, not all of them. The sample lists 120,000 to 150,000 clones, under 95% occurring once. This sample was taken from a study of T cell responses to AZD1222 COVID-19 vaccine. Whole-study findings and limits: Vaccine-associated CD4 TCRs ranged over spike, dominating at 160-218 and 743-854. Repertoires were obtained solely post-peak T cell response. Targeting of unmutated variant regions was reportedly seen in nearly half of spike-specific TCRs. Baseline seropositives among AZD1222 recipients totaled only 5 to 7.

The TCR comes from an adult in good health. The material was peripheral blood, obtained on day 0 of MenACWY control vaccination. The gene calls are TRBV27 and TRBJ2-1; D gene uncertain. The CDR3 is CASRGPSSYNEQFF. CDR3 coding DNA: TGTGCCAGCCGCGGCCCTAGCTCCTACAATGAGCAGTTCTTC.